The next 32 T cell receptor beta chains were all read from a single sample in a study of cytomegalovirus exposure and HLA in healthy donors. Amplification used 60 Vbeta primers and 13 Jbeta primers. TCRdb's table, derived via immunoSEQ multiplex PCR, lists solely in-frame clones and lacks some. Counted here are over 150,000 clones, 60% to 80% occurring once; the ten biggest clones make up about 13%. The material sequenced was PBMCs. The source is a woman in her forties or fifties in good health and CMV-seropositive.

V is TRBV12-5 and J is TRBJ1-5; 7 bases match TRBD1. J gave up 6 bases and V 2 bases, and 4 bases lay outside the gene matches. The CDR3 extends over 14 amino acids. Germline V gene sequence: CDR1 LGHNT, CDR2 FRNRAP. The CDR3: CASGLFTGVQPQHF. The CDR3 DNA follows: TGTGCTAGTGGTTTGTTCACAGGGGTTCAGCCCCAGCATTTT.

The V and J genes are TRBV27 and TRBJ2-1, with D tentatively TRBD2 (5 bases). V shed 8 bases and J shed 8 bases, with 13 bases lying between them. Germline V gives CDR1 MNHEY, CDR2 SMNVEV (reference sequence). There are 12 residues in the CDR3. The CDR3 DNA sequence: TGTGCCAGCGGCAGAGCCGGGGATGAGCAGTTCTTC. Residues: CASGRAGDEQFF.

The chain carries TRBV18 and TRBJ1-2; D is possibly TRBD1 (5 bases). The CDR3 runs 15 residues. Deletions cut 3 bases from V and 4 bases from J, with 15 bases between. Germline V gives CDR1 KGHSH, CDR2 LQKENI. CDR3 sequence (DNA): TGTGCCAGCTCACCTTCCGCGGGGGACCCCTATGGCTACACCTTC. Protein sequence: CASSPSAGDPYGYTF.

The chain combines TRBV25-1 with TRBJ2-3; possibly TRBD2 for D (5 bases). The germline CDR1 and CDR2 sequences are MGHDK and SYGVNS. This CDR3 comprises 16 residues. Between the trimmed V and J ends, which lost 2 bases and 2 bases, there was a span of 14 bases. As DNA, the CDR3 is TGTGCCAGCAGTGAAGAGGGTAGCGCCTACACAGATACGCAGTATTTT. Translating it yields CASSEEGSAYTDTQYF.

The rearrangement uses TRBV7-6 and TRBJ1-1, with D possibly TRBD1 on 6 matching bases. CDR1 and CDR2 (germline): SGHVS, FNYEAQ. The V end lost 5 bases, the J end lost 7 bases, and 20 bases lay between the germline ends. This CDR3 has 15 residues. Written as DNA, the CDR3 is TGTGCCAGCAGCCCATACGGGGGGCGAATTCTTGAAGCTTTCTTT. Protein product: CASSPYGGRILEAFF.

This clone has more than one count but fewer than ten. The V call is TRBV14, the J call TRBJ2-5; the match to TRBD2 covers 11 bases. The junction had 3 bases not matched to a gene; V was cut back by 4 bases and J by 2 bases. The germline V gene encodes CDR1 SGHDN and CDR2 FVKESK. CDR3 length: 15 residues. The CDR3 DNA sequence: TGTGCCAGCAGCCTCCGACTAGCGGGGCAAGAGACCCAGTACTTC. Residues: CASSLRLAGQETQYF. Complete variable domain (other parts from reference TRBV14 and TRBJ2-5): EAGVTQFPSHSVIEKGQTVTLRCDPISGHDNLYWYRRVMGKEIKFLLHFVKESKQDESGMPNNRFLAERTGGTYSTLKVQPAELEDSGVYFCASSLRLAGQETQYFGPGTRLLVL.

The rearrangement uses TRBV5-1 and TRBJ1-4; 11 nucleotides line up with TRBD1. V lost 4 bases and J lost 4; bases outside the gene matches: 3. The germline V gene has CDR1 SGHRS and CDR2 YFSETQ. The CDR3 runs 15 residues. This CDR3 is CASSDGTGGNEKLFF. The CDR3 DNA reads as TGCGCCAGCAGCGACGGGACAGGGGGTAATGAAAAACTGTTTTTT. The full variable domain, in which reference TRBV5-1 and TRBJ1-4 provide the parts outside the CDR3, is KAGVTQTPRYLIKTRGQQVTLSCSPISGHRSVSWYQQTPGQGLQFLFEYFSETQRNKGNFPGRFSGRQFSNSRSEMNVSTLELGDSALYLCASSDGTGGNEKLFFGSGTQLSVL.

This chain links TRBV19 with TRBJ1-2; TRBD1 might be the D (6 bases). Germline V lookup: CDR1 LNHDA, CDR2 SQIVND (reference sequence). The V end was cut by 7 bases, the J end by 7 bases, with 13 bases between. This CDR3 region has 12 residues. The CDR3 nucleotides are TGTGCCAGTACACTGGGGGGGGCTGGCTACACCTTC. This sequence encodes CASTLGGAGYTF.

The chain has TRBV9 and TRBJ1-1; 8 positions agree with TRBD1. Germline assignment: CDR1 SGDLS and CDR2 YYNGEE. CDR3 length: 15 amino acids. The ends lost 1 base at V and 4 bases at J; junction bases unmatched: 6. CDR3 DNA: TGTGCCAGCAGCGTATCCGGACAGGGTGCCACTGAAGCTTTCTTT. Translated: CASSVSGQGATEAFF.

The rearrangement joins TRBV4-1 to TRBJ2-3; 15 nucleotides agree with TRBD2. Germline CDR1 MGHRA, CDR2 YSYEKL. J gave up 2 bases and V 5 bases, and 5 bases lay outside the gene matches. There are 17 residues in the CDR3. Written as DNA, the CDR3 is TGCGCCAGCAGCGGACTAGCGGGGGGGGGCCCCACAGATACGCAGTATTTT. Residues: CASSGLAGGGPTDTQYF.

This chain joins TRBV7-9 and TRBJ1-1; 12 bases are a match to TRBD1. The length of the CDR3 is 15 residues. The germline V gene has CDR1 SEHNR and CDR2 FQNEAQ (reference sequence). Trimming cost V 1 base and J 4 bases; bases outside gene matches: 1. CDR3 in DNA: TGTGCCAGCAGCTTAGGGGACAGGGGGCGCACTGAAGCTTTCTTT. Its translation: CASSLGDRGRTEAFF.

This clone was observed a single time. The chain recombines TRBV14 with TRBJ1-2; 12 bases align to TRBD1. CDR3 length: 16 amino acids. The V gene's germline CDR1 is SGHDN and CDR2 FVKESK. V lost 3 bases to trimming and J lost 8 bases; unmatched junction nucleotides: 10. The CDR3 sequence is CASSHLLGQGANGYTF. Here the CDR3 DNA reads TGTGCCAGCAGCCACCTCCTGGGACAGGGGGCGAACGGCTACACCTTC.

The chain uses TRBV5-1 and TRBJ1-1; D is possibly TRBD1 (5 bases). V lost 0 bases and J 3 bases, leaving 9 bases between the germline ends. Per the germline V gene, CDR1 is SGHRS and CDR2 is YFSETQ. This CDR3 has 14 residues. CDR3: CASSLAGGDTEAFF. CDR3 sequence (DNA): TGCGCCAGCAGCTTGGCCGGGGGTGACACTGAAGCTTTCTTT.

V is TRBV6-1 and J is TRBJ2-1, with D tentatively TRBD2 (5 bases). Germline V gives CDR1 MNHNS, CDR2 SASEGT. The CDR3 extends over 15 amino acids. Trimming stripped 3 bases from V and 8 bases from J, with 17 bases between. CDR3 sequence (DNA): TGTGCCAGCAGTGATGGCGAAACACATAGCGATGAGCAGTTCTTC. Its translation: CASSDGETHSDEQFF.

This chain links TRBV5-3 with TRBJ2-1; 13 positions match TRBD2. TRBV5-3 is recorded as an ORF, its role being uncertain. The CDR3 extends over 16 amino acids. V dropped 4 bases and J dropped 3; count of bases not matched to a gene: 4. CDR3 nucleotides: TGTGCCAGAAGCCGACTAGCGGGGGGTCTCTACAATGAGCAGTTCTTC. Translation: CARSRLAGGLYNEQFF.

DNA for the CDR3: TGTGCCAGCAGCTTTTCCCGGACAGGGGTCTACGAGCAGTACTTC. Amino acid sequence: CASSFSRTGVYEQYF. The J gene is TRBJ2-7, the V gene TRBV5-5; TRBD1 matches at 9 bases. The CDR3 contains 15 residues. After removal of 2 bases from V and 3 bases from J, the junction contained 6 bases not matched to a gene. The germline gives CDR1 SGHKS, CDR2 YYEKEE (reference sequence).

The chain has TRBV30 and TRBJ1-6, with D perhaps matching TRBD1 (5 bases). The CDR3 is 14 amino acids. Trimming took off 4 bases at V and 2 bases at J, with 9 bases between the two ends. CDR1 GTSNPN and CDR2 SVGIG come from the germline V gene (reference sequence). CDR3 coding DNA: TGTGCCTGGACGCGGGGGACCTATAATTCACCCCTCCACTTT. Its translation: CAWTRGTYNSPLHF.

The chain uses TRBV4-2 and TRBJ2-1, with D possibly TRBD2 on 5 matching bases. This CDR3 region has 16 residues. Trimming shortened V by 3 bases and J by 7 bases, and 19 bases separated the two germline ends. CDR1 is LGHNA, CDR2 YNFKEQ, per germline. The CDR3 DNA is TGTGCCAGCAGCCACCCCGGGCAGAGGGCCTGGAATGAGCAGTTCTTC. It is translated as CASSHPGQRAWNEQFF.

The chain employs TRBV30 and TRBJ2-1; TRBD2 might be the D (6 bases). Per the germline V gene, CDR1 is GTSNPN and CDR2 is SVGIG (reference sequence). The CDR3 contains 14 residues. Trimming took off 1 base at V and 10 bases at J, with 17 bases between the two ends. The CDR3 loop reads CAWSGGHPAGEQFF. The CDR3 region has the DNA TGTGCCTGGAGTGGAGGGCACCCCGCGGGGGAGCAGTTCTTC.

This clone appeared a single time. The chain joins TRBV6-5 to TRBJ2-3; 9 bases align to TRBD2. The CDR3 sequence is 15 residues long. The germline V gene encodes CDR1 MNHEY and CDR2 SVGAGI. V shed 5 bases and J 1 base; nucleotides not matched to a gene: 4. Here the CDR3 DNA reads TGTGCCAGCAGTGGTCGCGGGGGGGGCACAGATACGCAGTATTTT. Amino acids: CASSGRGGGTDTQYF.

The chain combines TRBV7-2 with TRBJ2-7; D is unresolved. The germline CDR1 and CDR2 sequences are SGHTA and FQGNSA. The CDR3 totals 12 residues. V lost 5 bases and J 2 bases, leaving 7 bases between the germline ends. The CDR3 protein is CASSPLPYEQYF. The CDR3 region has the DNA TGTGCCAGCAGCCCCCTACCCTACGAGCAGTACTTC.

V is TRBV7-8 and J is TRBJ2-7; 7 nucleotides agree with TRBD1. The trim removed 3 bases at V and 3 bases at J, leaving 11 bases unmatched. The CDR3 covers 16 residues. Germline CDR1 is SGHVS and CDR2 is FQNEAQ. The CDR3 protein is CASSFNRDSLVYEQYF. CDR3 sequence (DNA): TGTGCCAGCAGCTTCAACCGGGACAGTCTAGTCTACGAGCAGTACTTC.

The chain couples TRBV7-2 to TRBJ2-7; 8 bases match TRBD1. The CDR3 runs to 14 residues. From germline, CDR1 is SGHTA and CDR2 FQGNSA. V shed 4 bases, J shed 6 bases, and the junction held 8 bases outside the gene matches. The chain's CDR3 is CASSWGDRQSEQYF. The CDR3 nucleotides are TGTGCCAGCAGCTGGGGGGACAGGCAATCCGAGCAGTACTTC.

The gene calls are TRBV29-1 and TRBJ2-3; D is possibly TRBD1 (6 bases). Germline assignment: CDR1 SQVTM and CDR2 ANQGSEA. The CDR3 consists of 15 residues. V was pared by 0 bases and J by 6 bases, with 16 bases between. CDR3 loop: CSVEDLQGLGDTQYF. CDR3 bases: TGCAGCGTTGAAGATCTCCAGGGGTTGGGCGATACGCAGTATTTT.

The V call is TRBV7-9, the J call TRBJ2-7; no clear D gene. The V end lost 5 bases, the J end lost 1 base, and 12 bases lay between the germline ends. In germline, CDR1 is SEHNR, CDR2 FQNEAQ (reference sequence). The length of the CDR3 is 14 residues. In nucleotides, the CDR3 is TGTGCCAGCAGCCCGGGTGGGTTTTCCTACGAGCAGTACTTC. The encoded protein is CASSPGGFSYEQYF.

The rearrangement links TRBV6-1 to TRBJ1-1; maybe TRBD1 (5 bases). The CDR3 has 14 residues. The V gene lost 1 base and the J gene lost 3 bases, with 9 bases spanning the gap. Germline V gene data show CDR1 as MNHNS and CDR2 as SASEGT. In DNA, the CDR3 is TGTGCCAGCAGTGAAGGGTGGGGGGACACTGAAGCTTTCTTT. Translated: CASSEGWGDTEAFF.

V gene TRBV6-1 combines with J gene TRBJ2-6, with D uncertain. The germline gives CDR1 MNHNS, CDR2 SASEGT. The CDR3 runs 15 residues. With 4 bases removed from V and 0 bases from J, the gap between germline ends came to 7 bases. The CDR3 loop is CASSVSLSGANVLTF. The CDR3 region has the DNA TGTGCCAGCAGTGTGTCCCTCTCTGGGGCCAACGTCCTGACTTTC.

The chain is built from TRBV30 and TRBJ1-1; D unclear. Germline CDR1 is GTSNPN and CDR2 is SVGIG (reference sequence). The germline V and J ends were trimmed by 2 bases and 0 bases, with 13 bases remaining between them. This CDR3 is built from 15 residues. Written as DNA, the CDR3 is TGTGCCTGGAGTATTGGATGGAGCCTGAACACTGAAGCTTTCTTT. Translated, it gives CAWSIGWSLNTEAFF.

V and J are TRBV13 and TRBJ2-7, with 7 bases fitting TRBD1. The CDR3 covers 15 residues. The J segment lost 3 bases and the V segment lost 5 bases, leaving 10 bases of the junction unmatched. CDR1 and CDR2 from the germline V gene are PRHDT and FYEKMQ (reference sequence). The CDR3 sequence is CASSPHRGPNYEQYF. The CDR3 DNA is TGTGCCAGCAGCCCCCACAGGGGCCCCAACTACGAGCAGTACTTC.

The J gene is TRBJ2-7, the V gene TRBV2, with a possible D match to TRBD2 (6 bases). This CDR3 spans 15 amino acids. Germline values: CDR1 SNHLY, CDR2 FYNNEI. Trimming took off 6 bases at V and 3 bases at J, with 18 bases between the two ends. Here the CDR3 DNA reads TGTGCCAGCAGCGATAGGGACTTTGGACGCTACGAGCAGTACTTC. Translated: CASSDRDFGRYEQYF.

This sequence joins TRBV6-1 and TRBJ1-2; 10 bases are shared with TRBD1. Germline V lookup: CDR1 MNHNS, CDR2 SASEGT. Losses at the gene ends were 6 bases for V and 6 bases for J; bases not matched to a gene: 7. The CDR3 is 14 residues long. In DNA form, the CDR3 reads TGTGCCAGCAGAGGACAGGGGGGTTTTGATGGCTACACCTTC. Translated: CASRGQGGFDGYTF.

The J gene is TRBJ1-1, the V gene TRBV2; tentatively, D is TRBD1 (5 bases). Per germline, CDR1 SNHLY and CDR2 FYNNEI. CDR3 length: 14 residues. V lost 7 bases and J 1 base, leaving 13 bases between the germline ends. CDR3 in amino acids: CASNENRSNTEAFF. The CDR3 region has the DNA TGTGCCAGCAATGAGAACAGGTCGAACACTGAAGCTTTCTTT.